Given below is one T cell receptor beta chain in context. The antigen it recognizes is unknown. Within one base of it there is no much larger clone, and no base qualities were kept. The trial excluded patients who had a history of autoimmune disease or were on systemic immunosuppression. Peripheral blood for TCR sequencing was collected from all dose cohorts at baseline, on cycle 4 day 1, and on cycle 7 day 1. Samples came from an open-label, multicenter, first-in-human phase I dose-escalation trial of ivuxolimab. Adults with locally advanced or metastatic head and neck squamous cell, hepatocellular, melanoma or renal cell carcinoma were enrolled in the trial. CD4+ and CD8+ T cells were sorted separately from peripheral blood before TCR sequencing. Genomic DNA was extracted from sorted cells for sequencing of the TCRbeta CDR3 region. The immunoSEQ Assay was used for sequencing of TCRbeta CDR3 regions. Entries here come from immuneACCESS through TCRdb and include only in-frame sequences with V and J called. Some clones fail to appear in such tables; in the studies checked, an unresolved V gene covers under half of the shortfall, and the cause of the remainder is unknown. Here the sample has tens of thousands of clones; roughly 90% occur a single time. 20% to 25% of the sample goes to the ten largest clones.

This sample was included in a study of OX40 agonist ivuxolimab in advanced cancers. About the study as a whole: Ivuxolimab was a fully human IgG2 agonistic monoclonal antibody targeting the costimulatory receptor OX40 (CD134). Intravenous ivuxolimab was administered to patients every 2 weeks at six dose levels: 0.01, 0.1, 0.3, 1.5, 3 and 10 mg/kg. Among the roughly 50 dose-escalation patients, some 20 had hepatocellular carcinoma, roughly 15 melanoma, 9 renal cell carcinoma and 9 head and neck cancer. In the dose-escalation cohort, over 65% of patients were male, and the mean age was approximately 55 years, with a range of about 23 to 85. Prior anti-PD-1, anti-PD-L1 or anti-CTLA-4 therapy was permitted, and checkpoint inhibitors had been received by less than 45% of dose-escalation patients. Partial responses were achieved by three dose-escalation patients, of whom one had hepatocellular carcinoma and two had cutaneous melanoma. The point of sequencing TCRbeta in the periphery was to test whether ivuxolimab changed TCR sequence diversity and drove clonal T-cell expansion. The paper describes the monotherapy dose-escalation part (N of about 57 patients) of the phase I trial of ivuxolimab. On the study overall, not on this receptor specifically: Clonal expansion of both CD4+ and CD8+ blood T cells was observed from baseline to week 6 at doses 0.1 to 3.0 mg/kg. Low levels of normalized T-cell clonal expansion were also shown by some nonresponding patients. In partial responders in the 0.1-3.0 mg/kg groups, normalized peripheral clonal expansion was found to be among the lowest, especially among CD8+ T cells. After ivuxolimab, more expanded clones were found on average in CD8+ T cells than in CD4+ T cells. The antigen specificity of the peripheral T cells that underwent clonal expansion was not determined.

The germline V gene encodes CDR1 MGHRA and CDR2 YSYEKL. There are 12 amino acids in the CDR3, from cysteine to phenylalanine inclusive. Only CDR3 DNA is held: 36 bases, read in frame from base 1. The origin of this receptor is an adult with an advanced solid tumor such as melanoma, head and neck, liver or kidney cancer. Recombination joined TRBV4-1 with TRBJ2-5; no confident D gene assignment can be made. The J call may be faulty, since TRBJ2-7 better matches the DNA end. Sequences were derived from CD4+ or CD8+ T cells sorted from blood, sampled in a trial of the OX40 agonist ivuxolimab. The nucleotide sequence reads TGCGCCAGCAGAGGAGACGGCTACGAGCAGTACTTC. The resulting protein is CASRGDGYEQYF.